One TCR beta chain is described in this entry. TCRdb keeps only in-frame clones here, not all; method: immunoSEQ multiplex PCR. The sample carries roughly 2.5 million clones, approximately 94% recorded once. CDR1 is MNHNY and CDR2 is SVGAGI in the germline V gene (reference sequence). The CDR3 covers 16 residues. V was shortened by 5 bases and J by 2 bases, with 19 bases between the two germline ends. The data derive from a study of shared clonotypes between healthy human individuals. Sequencing was done on a sample of naive CD4+ T cells sorted from blood. Specified subset: CD45RA+ positively selected. This receptor was taken from a man aged 18 to 29 in good health. The chain links TRBV6-6 to TRBJ2-7; tentatively, D is TRBD1 or TRBD2 (6 bases each). The CDR3 sequence: CASSTTGGGTAYEQYF. CDR3 in DNA: TGTGCCAGCAGTACAACAGGAGGGGGAACGGCCTACGAGCAGTACTTC.